This TCR beta chain was recorded in a study of a mutant IDH1 vaccine in newly diagnosed glioma. Study-level points and caveats: Overall, about 93% of patients had vaccine-induced immune responses.

Described time point: week 5, during vaccination. Topical imiquimod was applied with each vaccine dose, which held 300 ug of mutant IDH1 20-mer peptide. With respect to this clone: The antigen remains undetermined.

Profiling relied on immunoSEQ multiplex PCR, and the TCRdb table lists in-frame clones only, not all of them. The sample lists more than 55,000 clones, roughly 82% occurring once. Per the germline V gene, CDR1 is LNHDA and CDR2 is SQIVND (reference sequence). V lost 4 bases, J lost 5 bases, and 15 bases lay in between. This CDR3 is 14 amino acids long. Material: PBMCs, obtained from a glioma patient whose treatment included an IDH1 peptide vaccine. This TCR was recovered from a woman aged 18-29 years with glioma. Some clones in this sample may be carry-over from other donors' samples. J is TRBJ2-7 and V is TRBV19, with D perhaps matching TRBD2 (6 bases). Here the CDR3 DNA reads TGTGCCAGTAGTACCTTCGGCGGGACCGACGAGCAGTACTTC. This gives the protein CASSTFGGTDEQYF.